The 3 T cell receptor beta chains below all came from one sample that was sequenced in a study of breast tumors, draining lymph nodes, adjacent tissues. The lymph nodes were axillary draining lymph nodes from breast cancer patients. Each CDR3 protein gets one entry after TCRdb re-called the multiplex PCR reads with MiXCR. The sample shows about 230,000 distinct CDR3 sequences, less than 40% of them seen only once. Sequenced input: axillary lymph node tissue. These receptors came from a female donor with breast cancer. Some clones in this sample may be carry-over from other donors' samples.

This clonotype was seen repeatedly, ten times or more. The rearrangement joins TRBV20-1 to TRBJ2-7, with TRBD1 as a possible D gene (6 bases). The germline V gene encodes CDR1 DFQATT and CDR2 SNEGSKA (reference sequence). This CDR3 is built from 13 residues. Trimming took 5 bases from V and 2 from J, leaving 13 bases between them. CDR3 protein: CSAVGQTTYEQYF. CDR3 nucleotides: TGCAGTGCTGTTGGACAGACGACCTACGAGCAGTACTTC.

Many counts were recorded for this clonotype. The chain joins TRBV6-1 to TRBJ2-1, with 9 bases aligning to TRBD2. The V gene's germline CDR1 is MNHNS and CDR2 SASEGT. V was clipped by 8 bases and J by 10 bases; unmatched bases: 6. The length of the CDR3 is 12 residues. The chain's CDR3 is CASLLAGREQFF. The CDR3 DNA reads as TGTGCCAGCCTCCTAGCGGGGAGAGAGCAGTTCTTC.

Remarks on this clonotype: At one of its ends the junction is not consistent with the germline gene, which may arise from a read error. The gene calls are TRBV6-1 and TRBJ2-1, with 11 bases identical to TRBD2. The CDR3 contains 19 residues. From germline, CDR1 is MNHNS and CDR2 SASEGT. The CDR3 protein is CASSDANTLAGGSYNEQFF. The CDR3, as DNA: TGTGCCAGCAGTGACGCCAACACCCTAGCGGGGGGCTCCTACAATGAGCAGTTTTTC.